The rows below give T cell receptor beta chains drawn from one sample of a study of cytomegalovirus exposure and HLA in healthy donors. Method: immunoSEQ multiplex PCR; TCRdb's copy keeps in-frame clones and lacks some. Here the sample spans 150,000 to 200,000 clones, approximately 80% being singletons. Sequenced: PBMCs. The source of these receptors is a boy between 10 and 17 years old in good health and CMV-seronegative. The CDR3 runs from the conserved cysteine through the conserved F or W. Each record gives: J gene, clone size, D gene, V gene, CDR3 DNA, CDR3 protein. A D gene is named only where the DNA matches it firmly. Size tells how often a clone was seen (once, few, many) or the class of an expanded clone, and some rows leave it out.

j_call: TRBJ1-1; clone_size: .; d_call: .; v_call: TRBV5-1; cdr3_nt: TGCGCCAGCAGCTTGTCCAGCGAGGGAACTGAAGCTTTCTTT; cdr3_aa: CASSLSSEGTEAFF
j_call: TRBJ2-7; clone_size: .; d_call: TRBD2; v_call: TRBV7-2; cdr3_nt: TGTGCCAGCAGCTCACTAGCGGGAGGGCCGTACGAGCAGTACTTC; cdr3_aa: CASSSLAGGPYEQYF
j_call: TRBJ1-2; clone_size: .; d_call: TRBD1; v_call: TRBV5-8; cdr3_nt: TGTGCCAGCAGTCGACAGGGTCGTTTAAACTATGGCTACACCTTC; cdr3_aa: CASSRQGRLNYGYTF
j_call: TRBJ1-1; clone_size: .; d_call: .; v_call: TRBV6-5; cdr3_nt: TGTGCCAGCAGTTACTCCGCGGGGATGGGCACTGAAGCTTTCTTT; cdr3_aa: CASSYSAGMGTEAFF
j_call: TRBJ1-5; clone_size: .; d_call: .; v_call: TRBV7-2; cdr3_nt: TGTGCCAGCAGCTTAGCGGGGGGTAGCAATCAGCCCCAGCATTTT; cdr3_aa: CASSLAGGSNQPQHF
j_call: TRBJ2-3; clone_size: .; d_call: .; v_call: TRBV15; cdr3_nt: TGTGCCACCAGCAGAGATCCGGGGGACCCTACAGATACGCAGTATTTT; cdr3_aa: CATSRDPGDPTDTQYF
j_call: TRBJ1-5; clone_size: .; d_call: TRBD1; v_call: TRBV10-3; cdr3_nt: TGTGCCATCAGTGAGGGGCGAGTCAGGGGGCGTAATCAGCCCCAGCATTTT; cdr3_aa: CAISEGRVRGRNQPQHF
j_call: TRBJ2-5; clone_size: .; d_call: .; v_call: TRBV7-9; cdr3_nt: TGTGCCAGCAGCTTAGCGACAGGCCAAGAGACCCAGTACTTC; cdr3_aa: CASSLATGQETQYF
j_call: TRBJ1-4; clone_size: .; d_call: .; v_call: TRBV18; cdr3_nt: TGTGCCAGCTCACCAGTGGCCGGACCCCCGAGGGGAGGTGAAAAACTGTTTTTT; cdr3_aa: CASSPVAGPPRGGEKLFF
j_call: TRBJ2-7; clone_size: once; d_call: .; v_call: TRBV7-9; cdr3_nt: TGTTCCAGCAGCTTAAACAGCTACGAGCAGTACTTC; cdr3_aa: CSSSLNSYEQYF
j_call: TRBJ2-5; clone_size: .; d_call: TRBD1; v_call: TRBV5-4; cdr3_nt: TGTGCCAGCAGCTTGGGGGACAGCCCCTGGGAGACCCAGTACTTC; cdr3_aa: CASSLGDSPWETQYF
j_call: TRBJ2-2; clone_size: .; d_call: TRBD2; v_call: TRBV9; cdr3_nt: TGTGCCAGCTCCTTTTCCGGGGGGGCGAACACCGGGGAGCTGTTTTTT; cdr3_aa: CASSFSGGANTGELFF
j_call: TRBJ1-2; clone_size: .; d_call: TRBD1; v_call: TRBV29-1; cdr3_nt: TGCAGCGTGCCCCAGGGGGGCGGCTACACCTTC; cdr3_aa: CSVPQGGGYTF
j_call: TRBJ2-7; clone_size: .; d_call: TRBD1; v_call: TRBV10-1; cdr3_nt: TGCGCCAGCAGTAAACAACAGGGGGTGTCGAGCGAGCAGTACTTC; cdr3_aa: CASSKQQGVSSEQYF
j_call: TRBJ1-3; clone_size: .; d_call: .; v_call: TRBV2; cdr3_nt: TGTGCCAGCAAGTGGGAGGGTCCTGGAAACACCATATATTTT; cdr3_aa: CASKWEGPGNTIYF
j_call: TRBJ1-6; clone_size: .; d_call: .; v_call: TRBV6-1; cdr3_nt: TGTGCCAGCAGTGACCTCAGGGGCAATTCACCCCTCCACTTT; cdr3_aa: CASSDLRGNSPLHF
j_call: TRBJ2-7; clone_size: .; d_call: .; v_call: TRBV5-1; cdr3_nt: TGCGCCAGCAGCTTGGCCGCGGAATCCACCTTCTCCTACGAGCAGTACTTC; cdr3_aa: CASSLAAESTFSYEQYF
j_call: TRBJ1-2; clone_size: .; d_call: .; v_call: TRBV6-6; cdr3_nt: TGTGCCAGCAGTCCTTTCGGGACTGGGAACTATGGCTACACCTTC; cdr3_aa: CASSPFGTGNYGYTF
j_call: TRBJ1-3; clone_size: once; d_call: TRBD1; v_call: TRBV9; cdr3_nt: TGTGCCAGCAGCCTAATGGGGAGACAGGGACTCTCTGGAAACACCATATATTTT; cdr3_aa: CASSLMGRQGLSGNTIYF
j_call: TRBJ1-1; clone_size: few; d_call: .; v_call: TRBV6-6; cdr3_nt: TGTGCCAGCCGGTCGGGGGGGGAGGGCACTGAAGCTTTCTTT; cdr3_aa: CASRSGGEGTEAFF
j_call: TRBJ2-2; clone_size: .; d_call: TRBD1; v_call: TRBV9; cdr3_nt: TGTGCCAGCTCATGGGGACAGGGGGACACCGGGGAGCTGTTTTTT; cdr3_aa: CASSWGQGDTGELFF
j_call: TRBJ1-1; clone_size: once; d_call: .; v_call: TRBV27; cdr3_nt: TGTGCCAGCAGTGCCGGCCCCTGGGGAGTGGGTTTCTTT; cdr3_aa: CASSAGPWGVGFF